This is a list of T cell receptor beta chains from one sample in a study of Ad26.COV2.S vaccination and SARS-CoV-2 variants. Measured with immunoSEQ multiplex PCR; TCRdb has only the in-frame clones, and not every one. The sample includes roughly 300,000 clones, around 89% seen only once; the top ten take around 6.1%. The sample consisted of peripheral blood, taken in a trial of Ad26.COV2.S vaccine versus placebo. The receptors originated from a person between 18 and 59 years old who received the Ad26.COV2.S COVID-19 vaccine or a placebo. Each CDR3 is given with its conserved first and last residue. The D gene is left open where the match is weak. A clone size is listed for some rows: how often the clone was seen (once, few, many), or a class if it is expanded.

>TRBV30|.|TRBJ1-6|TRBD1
TGTGCCTGGAGTGAGACAGGGTCAGTCTCACCCCTCCACTTT
CAWSETGSVSPLHF
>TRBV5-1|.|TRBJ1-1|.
TGCGCCAGCAGCTTGGAGGCAGGGATGAACACTGAAGCTTTCTTT
CASSLEAGMNTEAFF
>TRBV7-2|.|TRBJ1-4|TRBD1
TGTGCCAGCGGACAGGGAAATGAAAAACTGTTTTTT
CASGQGNEKLFF
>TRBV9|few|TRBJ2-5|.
TGTGCCAGCAGCGCGCTACCAGGGTCCAACCAAGAGACCCAGTACTTC
CASSALPGSNQETQYF
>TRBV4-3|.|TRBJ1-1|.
TGCGCCAGCAGCCGACCCCCTGGTACTGAAGCTTTCTTT
CASSRPPGTEAFF
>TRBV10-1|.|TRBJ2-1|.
TGCGCCAGCACGGCGCGGGACAGTTACTACAATGAGCAGTTCTTC
CASTARDSYYNEQFF
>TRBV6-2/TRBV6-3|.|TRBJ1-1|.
TGTGCCAGCAGTTTACTCCTGTTCACTGAAGCTTTCTTT
CASSLLLFTEAFF
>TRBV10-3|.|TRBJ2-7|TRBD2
TGTGCCATCAGTGAGTCGACTAGCGTAGACGAGCAGTACTTC
CAISESTSVDEQYF
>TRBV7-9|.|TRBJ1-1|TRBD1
TGTGCCAGCAGCGAAGGGGACAGGGGCACTGAAGCTTTCTTT
CASSEGDRGTEAFF
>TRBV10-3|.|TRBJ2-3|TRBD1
TGTGCCATCAGCCGGGACAGGGGCACAGATACGCAGTATTTT
CAISRDRGTDTQYF